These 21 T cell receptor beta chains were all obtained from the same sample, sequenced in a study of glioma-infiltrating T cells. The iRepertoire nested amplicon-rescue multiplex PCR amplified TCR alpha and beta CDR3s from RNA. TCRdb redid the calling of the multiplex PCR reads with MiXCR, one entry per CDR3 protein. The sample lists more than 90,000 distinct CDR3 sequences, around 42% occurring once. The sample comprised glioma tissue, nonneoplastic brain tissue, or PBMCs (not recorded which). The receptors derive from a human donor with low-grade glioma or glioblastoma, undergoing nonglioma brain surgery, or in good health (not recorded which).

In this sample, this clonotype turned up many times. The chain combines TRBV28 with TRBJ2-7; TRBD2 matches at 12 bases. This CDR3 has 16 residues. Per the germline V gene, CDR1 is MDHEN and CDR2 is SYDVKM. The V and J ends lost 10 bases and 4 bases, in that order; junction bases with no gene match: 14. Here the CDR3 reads CATAASTSGRRYEQYF. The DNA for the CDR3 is TGTGCCACCGCTGCTTCGACTAGCGGGAGAAGATACGAGCAGTACTTC.

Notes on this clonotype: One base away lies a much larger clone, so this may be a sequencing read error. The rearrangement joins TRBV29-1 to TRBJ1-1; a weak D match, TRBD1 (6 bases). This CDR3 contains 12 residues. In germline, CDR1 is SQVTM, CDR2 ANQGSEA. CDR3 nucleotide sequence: TGCGGCGTCCAACAGGGATCGGGTGAAGCTTTCTTT. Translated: CGVQQGSGEAFF.

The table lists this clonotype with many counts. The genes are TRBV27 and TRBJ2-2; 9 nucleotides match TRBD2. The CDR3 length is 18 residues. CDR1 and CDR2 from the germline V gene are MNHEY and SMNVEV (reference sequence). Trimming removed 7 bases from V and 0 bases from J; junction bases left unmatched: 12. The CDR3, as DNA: TGTGCCAGCACCTCTTTGGGGACTAGCCGACCGAACACCGGGGAGCTGTTTTTT. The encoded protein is CASTSLGTSRPNTGELFF.

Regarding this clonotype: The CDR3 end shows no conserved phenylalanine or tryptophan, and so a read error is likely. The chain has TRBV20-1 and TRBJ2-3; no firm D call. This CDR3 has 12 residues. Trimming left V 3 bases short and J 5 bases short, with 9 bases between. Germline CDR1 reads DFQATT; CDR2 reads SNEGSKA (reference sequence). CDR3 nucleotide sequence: TGCAGTGCTAGGCTGATAGTAGATACGCAGTATCTT. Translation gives CSARLIVDTQYL.

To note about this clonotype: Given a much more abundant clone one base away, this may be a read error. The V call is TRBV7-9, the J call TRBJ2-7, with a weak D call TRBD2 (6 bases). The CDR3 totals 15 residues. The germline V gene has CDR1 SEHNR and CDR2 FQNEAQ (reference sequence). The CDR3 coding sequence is TGTACCAGCAGCCTAGGGGCGGGGAAAGGCTACGAGCAGTACTTC. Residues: CTSSLGAGKGYEQYF.

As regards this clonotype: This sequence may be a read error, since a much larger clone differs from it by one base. The CDR3 sequence is CAISPQSTGSGELFF. The DNA of the CDR3 is TGTGCCATCTCACCACAGTCCACGGGCAGCGGGGAGCTGTTTTTT. The V gene is TRBV18, the J gene TRBJ2-2; D is ambiguous. Per the germline V gene, CDR1 is KGHSH and CDR2 is LQKENI. CDR3 length: 15 amino acids.

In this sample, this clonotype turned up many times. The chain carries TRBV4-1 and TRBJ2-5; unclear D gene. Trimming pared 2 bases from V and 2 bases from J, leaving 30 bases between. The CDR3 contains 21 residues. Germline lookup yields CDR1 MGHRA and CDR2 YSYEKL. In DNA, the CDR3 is TGCGCCAGCAGCCAATGGGTTTTCGGTTCCGAGCGACCGGTAATACAAGAGACCCAGTACTTC. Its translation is CASSQWVFGSERPVIQETQYF.

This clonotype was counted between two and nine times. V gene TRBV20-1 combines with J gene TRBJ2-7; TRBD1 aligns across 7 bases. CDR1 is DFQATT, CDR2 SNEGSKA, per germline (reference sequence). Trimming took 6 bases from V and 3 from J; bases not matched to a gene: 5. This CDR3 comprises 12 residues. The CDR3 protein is CSALGTDYEQYF. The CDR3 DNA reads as TGCAGTGCGCTCGGGACAGACTACGAGCAGTACTTC.

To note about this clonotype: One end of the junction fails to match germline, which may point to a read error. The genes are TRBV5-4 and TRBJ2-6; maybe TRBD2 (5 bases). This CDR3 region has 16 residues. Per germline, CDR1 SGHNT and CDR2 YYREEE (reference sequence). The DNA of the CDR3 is TGTGCCGGCAGCCAGTACGGGGTAGCTGGGGCCAACGTCCTGACTTTC. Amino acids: CAGSQYGVAGANVLTF.

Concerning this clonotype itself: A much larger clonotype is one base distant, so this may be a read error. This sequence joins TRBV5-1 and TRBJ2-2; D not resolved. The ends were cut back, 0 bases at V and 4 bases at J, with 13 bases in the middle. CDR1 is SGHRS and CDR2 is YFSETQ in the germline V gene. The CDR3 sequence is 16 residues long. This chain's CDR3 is CASSLAIRQGTGELFF. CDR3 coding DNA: TGCGCCAGCAGCTTGGCCATACGACAAGGCACCGGGGAGCTGTTTTTT.

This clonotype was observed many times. The CDR3 DNA is TGCAGTGCCCCTCGAGGGGGGGCAACCTACAATGAGCAGTTCTTC. Encoded protein: CSAPRGGATYNEQFF. The rearrangement uses TRBV20-1 and TRBJ2-1, with D possibly being TRBD2 (7 bases). Germline CDR1 reads DFQATT; CDR2 reads SNEGSKA (reference sequence). The CDR3 spans 15 residues. V was clipped by 6 bases and J by 2 bases, with 17 bases between them.

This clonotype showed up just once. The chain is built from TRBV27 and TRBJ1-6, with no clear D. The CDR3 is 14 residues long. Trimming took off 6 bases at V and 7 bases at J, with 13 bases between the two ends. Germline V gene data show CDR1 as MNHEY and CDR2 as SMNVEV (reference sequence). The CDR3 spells CASSPFASNSPLHF. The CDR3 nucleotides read TGTGCCAGCAGCCCGTTCGCAAGCAATTCACCCCTCCACTTT.

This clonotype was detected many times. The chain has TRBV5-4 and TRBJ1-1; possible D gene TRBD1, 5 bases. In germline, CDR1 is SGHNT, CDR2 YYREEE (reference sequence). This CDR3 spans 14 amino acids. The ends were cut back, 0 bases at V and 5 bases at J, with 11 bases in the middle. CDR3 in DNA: TGTGCCAGCAGCTTGGAGCAGGGATCGACTGAAGCTTTCTTT. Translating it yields CASSLEQGSTEAFF.

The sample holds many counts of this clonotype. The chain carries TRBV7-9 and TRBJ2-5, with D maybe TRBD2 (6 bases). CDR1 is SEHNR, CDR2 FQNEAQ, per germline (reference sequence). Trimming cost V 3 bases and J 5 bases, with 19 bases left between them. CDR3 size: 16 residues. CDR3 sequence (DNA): TGTGCCAGCAGCTTGGCGACTAGTCAGTGGCGGGAGACCCAGTACTTC. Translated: CASSLATSQWRETQYF.

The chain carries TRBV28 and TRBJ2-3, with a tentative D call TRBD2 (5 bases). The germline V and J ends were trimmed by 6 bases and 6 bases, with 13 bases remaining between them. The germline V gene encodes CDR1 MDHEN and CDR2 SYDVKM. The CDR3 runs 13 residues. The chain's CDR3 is CASSVGGPDTQYF. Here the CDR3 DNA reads TGTGCCAGCAGCGTCGGAGGCCCCGATACGCAGTATTTT.

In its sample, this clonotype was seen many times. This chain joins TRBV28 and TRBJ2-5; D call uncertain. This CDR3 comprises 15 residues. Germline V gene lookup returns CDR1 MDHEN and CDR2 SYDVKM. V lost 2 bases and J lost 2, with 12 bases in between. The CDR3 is CASSLLPTAQETQYF. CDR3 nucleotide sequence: TGTGCCAGCAGTTTACTCCCGACTGCTCAAGAGACCCAGTACTTC.

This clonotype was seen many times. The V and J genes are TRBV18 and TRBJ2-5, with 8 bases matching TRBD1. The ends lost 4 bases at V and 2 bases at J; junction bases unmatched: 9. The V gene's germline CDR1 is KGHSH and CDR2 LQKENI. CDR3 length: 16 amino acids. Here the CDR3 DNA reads TGTGCCAGCTCACGAGGACAGGGAACCCTACAAGAGACCCAGTACTTC. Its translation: CASSRGQGTLQETQYF.

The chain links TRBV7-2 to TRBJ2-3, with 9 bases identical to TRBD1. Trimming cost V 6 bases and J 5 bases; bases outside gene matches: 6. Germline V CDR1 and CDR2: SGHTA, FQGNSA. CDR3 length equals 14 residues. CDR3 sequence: CASRRTGVEDTQYF. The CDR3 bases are TGTGCCAGCAGACGGACAGGGGTGGAAGATACGCAGTATTTT.

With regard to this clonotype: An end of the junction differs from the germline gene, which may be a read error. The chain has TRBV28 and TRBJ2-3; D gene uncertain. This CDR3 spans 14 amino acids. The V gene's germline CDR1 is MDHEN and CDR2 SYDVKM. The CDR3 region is CASSSIGTTDTKYF. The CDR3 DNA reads TGTGCCAGCAGTTCCATAGGAACCACAGATACGAAGTATTTT. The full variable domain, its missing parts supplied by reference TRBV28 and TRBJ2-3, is DVKVTQSSRYLVKRTGEKVFLECVQDMDHENMFWYRQDPGLGLRLIYFSYDVKMKEKGDIPEGYSVSREKKERFSLILESASTNQTSMYLCASSSIGTTDTKYFGPGTRLTVL.

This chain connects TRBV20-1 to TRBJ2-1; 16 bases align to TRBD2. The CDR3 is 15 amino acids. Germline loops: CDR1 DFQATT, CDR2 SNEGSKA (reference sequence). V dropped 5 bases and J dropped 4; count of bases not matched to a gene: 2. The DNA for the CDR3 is TGCAGTGCTGGGACTAGCGGGGGGGATTACAATGAGCAGTTCTTC. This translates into CSAGTSGGDYNEQFF.

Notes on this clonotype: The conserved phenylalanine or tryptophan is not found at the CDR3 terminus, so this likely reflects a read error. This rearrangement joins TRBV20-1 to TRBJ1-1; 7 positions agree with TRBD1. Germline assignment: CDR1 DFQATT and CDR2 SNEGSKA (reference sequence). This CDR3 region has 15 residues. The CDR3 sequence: CSARPGQSKNTEAFS. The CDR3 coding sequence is TGCAGTGCTAGACCGGGACAGAGTAAGAACACTGAGGCTTTCTCT.